This TCR beta chain was recovered during a study of blood T cell repertoires in COVID-19. Whole-study context: Sites in the United States, Italy and Spain provided acute and convalescent COVID-19 samples.

After removal of 0 bases from V and 10 bases from J, the junction contained 6 bases not matched to a gene. Germline CDR1 and CDR2: GTSNPN and SVGIG (reference sequence). The CDR3 totals 14 residues. Sequencing used immunoSEQ multiplex PCR; TCRdb keeps in-frame clones, though not all of them. Of roughly 200,000 clones detected, 80% to 90% appear once; the ten largest clones hold around 9%. This receptor was identified in a man in his forties who had recovered from COVID-19. The V and J genes are TRBV30 and TRBJ1-6; 7 bases are shared with TRBD1. Sample: PBMCs or T cells enriched from blood (not recorded which). The CDR3 DNA sequence: TGTGCCTGGAGTGTACGACAGGGTGGCTCACCCCTCCACTTT. Its translation: CAWSVRQGGSPLHF.